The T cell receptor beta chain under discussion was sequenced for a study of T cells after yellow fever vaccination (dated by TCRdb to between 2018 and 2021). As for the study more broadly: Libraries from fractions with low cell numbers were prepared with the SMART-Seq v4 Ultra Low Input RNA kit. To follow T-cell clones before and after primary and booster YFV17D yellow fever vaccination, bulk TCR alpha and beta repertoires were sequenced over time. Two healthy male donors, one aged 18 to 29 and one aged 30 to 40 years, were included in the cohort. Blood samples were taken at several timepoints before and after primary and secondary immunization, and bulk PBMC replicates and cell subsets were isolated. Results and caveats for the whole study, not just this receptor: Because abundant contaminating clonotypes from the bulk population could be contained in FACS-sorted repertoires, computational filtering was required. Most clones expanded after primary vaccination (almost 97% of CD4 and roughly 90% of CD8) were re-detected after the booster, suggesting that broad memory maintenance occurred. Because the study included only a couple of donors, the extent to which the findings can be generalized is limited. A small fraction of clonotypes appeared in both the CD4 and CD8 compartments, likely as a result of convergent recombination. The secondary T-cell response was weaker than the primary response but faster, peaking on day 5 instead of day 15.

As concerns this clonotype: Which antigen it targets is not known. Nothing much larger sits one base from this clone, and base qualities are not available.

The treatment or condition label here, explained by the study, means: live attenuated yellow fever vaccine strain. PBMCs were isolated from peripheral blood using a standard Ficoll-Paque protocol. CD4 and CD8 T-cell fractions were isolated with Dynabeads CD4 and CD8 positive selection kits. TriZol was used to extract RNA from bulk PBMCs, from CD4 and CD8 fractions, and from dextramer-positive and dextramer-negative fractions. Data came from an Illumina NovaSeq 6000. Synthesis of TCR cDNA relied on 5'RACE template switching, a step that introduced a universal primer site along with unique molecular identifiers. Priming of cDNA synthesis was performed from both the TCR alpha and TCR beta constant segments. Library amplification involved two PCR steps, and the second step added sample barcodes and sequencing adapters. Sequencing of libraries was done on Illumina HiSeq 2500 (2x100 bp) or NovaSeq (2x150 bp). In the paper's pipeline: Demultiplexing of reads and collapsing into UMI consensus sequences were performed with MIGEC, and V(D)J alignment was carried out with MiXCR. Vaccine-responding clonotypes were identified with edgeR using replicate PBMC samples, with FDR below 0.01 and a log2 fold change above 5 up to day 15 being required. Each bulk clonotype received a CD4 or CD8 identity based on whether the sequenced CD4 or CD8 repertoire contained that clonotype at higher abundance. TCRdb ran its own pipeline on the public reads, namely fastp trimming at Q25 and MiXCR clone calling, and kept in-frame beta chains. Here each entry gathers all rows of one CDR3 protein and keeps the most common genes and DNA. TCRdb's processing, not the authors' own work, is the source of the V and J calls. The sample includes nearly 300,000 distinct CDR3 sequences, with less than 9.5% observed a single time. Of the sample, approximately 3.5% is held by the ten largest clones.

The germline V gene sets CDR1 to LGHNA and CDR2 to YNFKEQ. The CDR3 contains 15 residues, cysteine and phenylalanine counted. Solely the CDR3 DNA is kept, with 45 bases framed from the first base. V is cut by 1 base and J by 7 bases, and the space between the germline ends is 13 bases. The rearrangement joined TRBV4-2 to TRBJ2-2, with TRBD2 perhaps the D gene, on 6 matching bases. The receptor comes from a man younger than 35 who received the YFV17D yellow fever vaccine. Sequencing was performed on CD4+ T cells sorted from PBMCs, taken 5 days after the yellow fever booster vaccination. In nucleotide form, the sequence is TGTGCCAGCAGCCAAGTAGGAGGGAACCTCGGGGAGCTGTTTTTT. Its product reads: CASSQVGGNLGELFF.